A single sample gave rise to the 27 T cell receptor beta chains below, sequenced in a study of chemoradiotherapy in HPV16-positive cancers. The protocol was immunoSEQ multiplex PCR, while the TCRdb copy is restricted to in-frame clones and leaves out a portion. The sample has about 5,800 clones, 80% to 90% seen once. The specimen comprised blood, sampled from a patient who underwent chemoradiotherapy. Receptor source: a human donor with HPV-associated anogenital cancer.

The V call is TRBV5-6, the J call TRBJ2-5; D may be TRBD2 (6 bases). CDR3 length: 11 amino acids. V lost 3 bases and J 11 bases, leaving 11 bases between the germline ends. The V gene's germline CDR1 is SGHDT and CDR2 YYEEEE. DNA of the CDR3: TGTGCCAGCAGCTCTATCCGGGAGCAGTACTTC. Translated, it gives CASSSIREQYF.

The chain is built from TRBV11-3 and TRBJ2-1, with no clear D. V shed 6 bases and J shed 2 bases, with 8 bases lying between them. The CDR3 is 13 residues long. The germline CDR1 and CDR2 sequences are SGHNT and YENEEA. As DNA, the CDR3 is TGTGCCAGCAGTCCTGACCCCTACAATGAGCAGTTCTTC. Translating it yields CASSPDPYNEQFF.

The chain combines TRBV7-8 with TRBJ2-5; either TRBD1 or TRBD2 may fit D (6 bases each). Trimming removed 4 bases at V and 6 bases at J, with 9 bases between. CDR1 SGHVS and CDR2 FQNEAQ come from the germline V gene. The CDR3 has 12 residues. The CDR3 region is CASSSGGQTQYF. CDR3 sequence (DNA): TGTGCCAGCAGCTCCGGGGGCCAGACCCAGTACTTC.

This chain uses TRBV19 with TRBJ2-2; D not resolved. This CDR3 is 13 amino acids long. With 6 bases removed from V and 4 bases from J, the gap between germline ends came to 9 bases. Germline V CDR1 and CDR2: LNHDA, SQIVND (reference sequence). CDR3 sequence: CASSQVSTGELFF. The CDR3 nucleotides are TGTGCCAGTAGCCAGGTGTCCACCGGGGAGCTGTTTTTT.

This clone was recorded only once. The chain has TRBV2 and TRBJ1-2, with D perhaps matching TRBD1 (5 bases). This CDR3 comprises 15 residues. The V gene lost 6 bases and the J gene lost 2 bases, with 16 bases spanning the gap. In germline, CDR1 is SNHLY, CDR2 FYNNEI. The CDR3 DNA is TGTGCCAGCAGGGCGGACATGGGGGGAAACTATGGCTACACCTTC. Translating gives CASRADMGGNYGYTF.

The rearrangement uses TRBV19 and TRBJ1-6; D is unclear. The length of the CDR3 is 18 residues. V was cut by 1 base and J by 0 bases, with 13 bases left in between. Germline V gene data show CDR1 as LNHDA and CDR2 as SQIVND (reference sequence). CDR3 nucleotide sequence: TGTGCCAGTAGTATAGGGCGCACCCAAAGCTCCTATAATTCACCCCTCCACTTT. It codes for CASSIGRTQSSYNSPLHF. The full variable domain, with the rest looked up from reference TRBV19 and TRBJ1-6, is DGGITQSPKYLFRKEGQNVTLSCEQNLNHDAMYWYRQDPGQGLRLIYYSQIVNDFQKGDIAEGYSVSREKKESFPLTVTSAQKNPTAFYLCASSIGRTQSSYNSPLHFGNGTRLTVT.

The chain has TRBV19 and TRBJ2-3; D gene uncertain. Trimming stripped 2 bases from V and 7 bases from J, with 7 bases between. Germline CDR1 LNHDA, CDR2 SQIVND (reference sequence). The CDR3 consists of 12 residues. In nucleotides, the CDR3 is TGTGCCAGTAGTATAAGGGTAAATACGCAGTATTTT. Translation gives CASSIRVNTQYF.

This clone was observed a few times. The chain combines TRBV2 with TRBJ2-3, with D perhaps matching TRBD2 (6 bases). CDR1 and CDR2 (germline): SNHLY, FYNNEI. V lost 3 bases, J lost 3 bases, and 13 bases lay in between. The CDR3 contains 15 residues. The CDR3 DNA reads as TGTGCCAGCAGTGATTGGAGGGTCCGGACAGATACGCAGTATTTT. This translates into CASSDWRVRTDTQYF.

The rearrangement joins TRBV4-1 to TRBJ1-1, with D perhaps matching TRBD1 (6 bases). V was shortened by 4 bases and J by 2 bases, with 11 bases between the two germline ends. The CDR3 covers 14 residues. Looked up from germline, CDR1 is MGHRA and CDR2 is YSYEKL. The CDR3 DNA reads as TGCGCCAGCAGCCCAACAGGGTCAAACACTGAAGCTTTCTTT. Protein: CASSPTGSNTEAFF.

This clone was counted a few times. V usage is TRBV20-1 and J usage is TRBJ1-1, with D unclear. Germline V gives CDR1 DFQATT, CDR2 SNEGSKA (reference sequence). The CDR3 has 11 residues. The V and J ends lost 0 bases and 10 bases respectively, with 9 bases between them. For the CDR3, the DNA is TGCAGTGCTAGAGATCCCCGGGGAGCTTTCTTT. Translated, it gives CSARDPRGAFF.

V is TRBV4-3 and J is TRBJ1-2, with D uncertain. V was pared by 1 base and J by 3 bases, with 6 bases between. CDR1 is LGHNA and CDR2 is YSLEER in the germline V gene. The CDR3 consists of 13 residues. The CDR3 here is CASSQVGYYGYTF. The DNA for the CDR3 is TGCGCCAGCAGCCAAGTAGGGTACTATGGCTACACCTTC.

The chain recombines TRBV18 with TRBJ2-2, with TRBD1 matching over 8 bases. The CDR3 spans 14 residues. Losses at the gene ends were 8 bases for V and 1 base for J; bases not matched to a gene: 3. Germline CDR1 reads KGHSH; CDR2 reads LQKENI. CDR3 region: CASRGTGNTGELFF. CDR3 nucleotides: TGTGCCAGCCGCGGGACAGGGAACACCGGGGAGCTGTTTTTT.

The chain carries TRBV14 and TRBJ1-2, with TRBD1 matching over 8 bases. The V segment lost 4 bases and the J segment 7 bases; nucleotides outside the gene matches: 17. Per the germline V gene, CDR1 is SGHDN and CDR2 is FVKESK. The length of the CDR3 is 17 residues. Written as DNA, the CDR3 is TGTGCCAGCAGCCGCTTAACCGGGACAGGAGTAGTAACTGGCTACACCTTC. Protein: CASSRLTGTGVVTGYTF.

The gene calls are TRBV11-2 and TRBJ2-3; no definite D call. The CDR3 extends over 17 amino acids. Germline V gene sequence: CDR1 SGHAT, CDR2 FQNNGV. Trimming cost V 4 bases and J 2 bases, with 19 bases left between them. The CDR3 DNA follows: TGTGCCAGCAGCTGGTCAGGATCGAGAATGGTCACAGATACGCAGTATTTT. Translating gives CASSWSGSRMVTDTQYF.

This chain uses TRBV4-2 with TRBJ2-7; no clear D. Germline lookup yields CDR1 LGHNA and CDR2 YNFKEQ. This CDR3 comprises 17 residues. Trimming stripped 0 bases from V and 0 bases from J, with 15 bases between. CDR3 protein: CASSQEWGTGLSYEQYF. In DNA, the CDR3 is TGTGCCAGCAGCCAAGAATGGGGTACGGGCCTCTCCTACGAGCAGTACTTC.

The chain uses TRBV6-5 and TRBJ2-1, with 8 positions matching TRBD2. The ends lost 7 bases at V and 9 bases at J; junction bases unmatched: 11. CDR1 is MNHEY, CDR2 SVGAGI, per germline. The CDR3 contains 14 residues. CDR3 residues: CASTLRRGALEQFF. In DNA form, the CDR3 reads TGTGCCAGCACCCTTAGGCGGGGGGCCCTTGAGCAGTTCTTC.

The chain has TRBV5-1 and TRBJ2-5; no reliable D call. Trimming removed 0 bases at V and 0 bases at J, with 6 bases between. This CDR3 is built from 14 residues. Germline loops: CDR1 SGHRS, CDR2 YFSETQ. The CDR3 loop reads CASSLGKYQETQYF. The CDR3 DNA reads as TGCGCCAGCAGCTTGGGGAAGTACCAAGAGACCCAGTACTTC.

The J gene is TRBJ2-7, the V gene TRBV13; D is uncertain. Germline V gene sequence: CDR1 PRHDT, CDR2 FYEKMQ (reference sequence). The CDR3 spans 14 residues. The V gene lost 5 bases and the J gene lost 1 base, with 12 bases spanning the gap. The CDR3 coding sequence is TGTGCCAGCAGCCCAAACATGCTATCCTACGAGCAGTACTTC. This codes for CASSPNMLSYEQYF.

V and J are TRBV4-1 and TRBJ1-5; D not certain. The CDR3 extends over 15 amino acids. V lost 0 bases and J 4 bases, leaving 10 bases between the germline ends. Germline V CDR1 and CDR2: MGHRA, YSYEKL. The CDR3 sequence: CASSQERLSNQPQHF. The CDR3 DNA is TGCGCCAGCAGCCAAGAACGTCTTTCTAATCAGCCCCAGCATTTT.

J is TRBJ2-5 and V is TRBV15; 11 bases fit TRBD1. Losses at the gene ends were 6 bases for V and 9 bases for J; bases not matched to a gene: 12. Germline-derived CDR1 and CDR2 are LNHNV and YYDKDF (reference sequence). The length of the CDR3 is 15 residues. The CDR3 DNA reads as TGTGCCACCAGAACCCGGGACAGGGGGATTGAGTCCCAGTACTTC. It yields the protein CATRTRDRGIESQYF.

There are a few counts of this clone. The chain employs TRBV7-8 and TRBJ1-1; 9 bases agree with TRBD1. CDR3 size: 16 residues. V lost 1 base and J lost 2; bases outside the gene matches: 5. CDR1 is SGHVS and CDR2 is FQNEAQ in the germline V gene. CDR3 DNA sequence: TGTGCCAGCAGCTTAGGGACAGGGGCTTTCAACACTGAAGCTTTCTTT. This sequence encodes CASSLGTGAFNTEAFF.

The V call is TRBV30, the J call TRBJ2-3; 9 bases match TRBD1. CDR3 length: 14 residues. V was pared by 2 bases and J by 5 bases, with 5 bases of the junction left unmatched. Germline CDR1 GTSNPN, CDR2 SVGIG (reference sequence). The CDR3 DNA reads TGTGCCTGGAGTCAGGGACAGGGAGAAGATACGCAGTATTTT. It codes for CAWSQGQGEDTQYF.

This chain joins TRBV21-1 and TRBJ1-5; the table gives TRBD1 as D, unverified against the DNA. TRBV21-1 is given as a pseudogene. The CDR3 spans 19 residues. The CDR3 DNA is TGTGCCAGCAGCAATAAGAAGAGGACAGGGGAGGATGAAAGTCAGCCCCAGCATTTT. Translating it yields CASSNKKRTGEDESQPQHF.

The rearrangement uses TRBV6-5 and TRBJ2-7, with 9 bases lining up with TRBD1. Germline assignment: CDR1 MNHEY and CDR2 SVGAGI. The V segment lost 6 bases and the J segment 1 base; nucleotides outside the gene matches: 4. The CDR3 has 14 residues. This CDR3 reads CASSTGTGSYEQYF. CDR3 DNA: TGTGCCAGCAGCACCGGGACAGGGTCCTACGAGCAGTACTTC.

J is TRBJ1-5 and V is TRBV5-5; tentatively, D is TRBD1 (6 bases). Germline assignment: CDR1 SGHKS and CDR2 YYEKEE (reference sequence). This CDR3 is 19 amino acids long. Deletions cut 4 bases from V and 0 bases from J, with 23 bases between. DNA of the CDR3: TGTGCCAGCAGCCCCGCACGGACAGTTTCCGAATATAGCAATCAGCCCCAGCATTTT. Amino acid sequence: CASSPARTVSEYSNQPQHF.

This chain connects TRBV7-2 to TRBJ1-5, with 7 bases matching TRBD1. Germline V lookup: CDR1 SGHTA, CDR2 FQGNSA. The V gene end was trimmed by 5 bases and the J gene end by 5 bases; junction bases not matched to a gene: 6. The CDR3 runs to 14 residues. CDR3 nucleotide sequence: TGTGCCAGCAGCGCGGACAGGAGATATCAGCCCCAGCATTTT. This codes for CASSADRRYQPQHF.

This clone was picked up one time. The V and J genes are TRBV11-2 and TRBJ2-1, with TRBD2 matching 9 bases. V lost 0 bases and J lost 6; bases outside the gene matches: 12. Germline V gene lookup returns CDR1 SGHAT and CDR2 FQNNGV. The CDR3 has 18 amino acids. This CDR3 reads CASSLESSGALFSNEQFF. The CDR3 nucleotides read TGTGCCAGCAGCTTAGAGTCTAGCGGGGCTCTCTTTTCCAATGAGCAGTTCTTC. Based on the CDR3 plus reference TRBV11-2 and TRBJ2-1, the full variable domain is EAGVAQSPRYKIIEKRQSVAFWCNPISGHATLYWYQQILGQGPKLLIQFQNNGVVDDSQLPKDRFSAERLKGVDSTLKIQPAKLEDSAVYLCASSLESSGALFSNEQFFGPGTRLTVL.